One and the same sample provided the 28 T cell receptor beta chains below, sequenced in a study of T-cell memory formation after mild COVID-19. TCRdb fed the 5' RACE reads into MiXCR, producing one record per CDR3 protein. The sample records just over 350,000 distinct CDR3 sequences, approximately 14% being singletons. Material for sequencing was PBMCs or a T cell subset sorted from them (not recorded which). The receptors come from a man between 18 and 35 years old who had mild COVID-19 (a few samples of this study predate the infection). Cell type and time point are not known.

This clonotype came up a few times. This chain joins TRBV5-1 and TRBJ2-3; perhaps TRBD2 as D (7 bases). The CDR3 consists of 18 residues. The germline V and J ends were trimmed by 0 bases and 2 bases, with 19 bases remaining between them. Germline loops: CDR1 SGHRS, CDR2 YFSETQ. As DNA, the CDR3 is TGCGCCAGCAGCTTGGCCCCTGGAGGGGGGGGTCTCACAGATACGCAGTATTTT. Its protein is CASSLAPGGGGLTDTQYF. The full variable domain, its missing parts supplied by reference TRBV5-1 and TRBJ2-3, is KAGVTQTPRYLIKTRGQQVTLSCSPISGHRSVSWYQQTPGQGLQFLFEYFSETQRNKGNFPGRFSGRQFSNSRSEMNVSTLELGDSALYLCASSLAPGGGGLTDTQYFGPGTRLTVL.

The V and J genes are TRBV11-2 and TRBJ1-4; no definite D call. The V gene's germline CDR1 is SGHAT and CDR2 FQNNGV. With 0 bases removed from V and 13 bases from J, the gap between germline ends came to 9 bases. The CDR3 covers 12 residues. The CDR3 here is CASSLDPSRLFF. DNA for the CDR3: TGTGCCAGCAGCTTAGACCCCTCGAGACTGTTTTTT.

There are many counts of this clonotype. The chain couples TRBV30 to TRBJ2-3; 9 nucleotides match TRBD2. CDR3 length: 16 residues. After removal of 0 bases from V and 0 bases from J, the junction contained 4 bases not matched to a gene. The V gene's germline CDR1 is GTSNPN and CDR2 SVGIG (reference sequence). The CDR3 reads CAWSVWAGGSTDTQYF. The CDR3 bases are TGTGCCTGGAGTGTGTGGGCGGGGGGGAGCACAGATACGCAGTATTTT.

The CDR3 region is CASGLVGVGGYTF. The DNA for the CDR3 is TGTGCCAGCGGTTTAGTAGGGGTGGGTGGCTACACCTTC. The gene calls are TRBV7-2 and TRBJ1-2; D might be TRBD1 (5 bases). CDR3 length: 13 amino acids. Trimming shortened V by 8 bases and J by 7 bases, and 17 bases separated the two germline ends. CDR1 SGHTA and CDR2 FQGNSA come from the germline V gene.

This clonotype has only a few counts. The chain combines TRBV5-1 with TRBJ2-2; maybe TRBD2 (6 bases). Germline V gives CDR1 SGHRS, CDR2 YFSETQ. Deletions cut 0 bases from V and 0 bases from J, with 21 bases between. This CDR3 has 20 amino acids. The CDR3 loop reads CASSLVSAGPLITNTGELFF. The CDR3 DNA reads as TGCGCCAGCAGCTTGGTATCCGCGGGGCCTCTTATAACGAACACCGGGGAGCTGTTTTTT.

The chain has TRBV7-2 and TRBJ2-2, with a weak D call TRBD1 (6 bases). The CDR3 loop spans 14 amino acids. The germline V gene has CDR1 SGHTA and CDR2 FQGNSA. Trimming removed 4 bases from V and 3 bases from J, with 9 bases in between. The CDR3 sequence is CASSSDRYTGELFF. The CDR3 DNA sequence: TGTGCCAGCAGCTCGGACAGATACACCGGGGAGCTGTTTTTT. The whole variable domain, remainder taken from reference TRBV7-2 and TRBJ2-2, is GAGVSQSPSNKVTEKGKDVELRCDPISGHTALYWYRQSLGQGLEFLIYFQGNSAPDKSGLPSDRFSAERTGGSVSTLTIQRTQQEDSAVYLCASSSDRYTGELFFGEGSRLTVL.

The chain carries TRBV7-9 and TRBJ1-2, with TRBD1 matching over 8 bases. Germline assignment: CDR1 SEHNR and CDR2 FQNEAQ (reference sequence). The V segment lost 0 bases and the J segment 10 bases; nucleotides outside the gene matches: 10. This CDR3 has 15 residues. The CDR3 nucleotides read TGTGCCAGCAGCTTAGCTTTGGCAGGGGGCGCCGACTACACCTTC. This sequence encodes CASSLALAGGADYTF.

This rearrangement joins TRBV18 to TRBJ2-1; a weak D match, TRBD2 (6 bases). The CDR3 extends over 17 amino acids. Trimming took off 1 base at V and 0 bases at J, with 13 bases between the two ends. From germline, CDR1 is KGHSH and CDR2 LQKENI. The CDR3 coding sequence is TGTGCCAGCTCACCACGGGGACTGGGGCCCTCCTACAATGAGCAGTTCTTC. The encoded protein is CASSPRGLGPSYNEQFF.

This chain uses TRBV14 with TRBJ2-7; 10 bases align to TRBD1. The V segment lost 3 bases and the J segment 5 bases; nucleotides outside the gene matches: 1. Germline V CDR1 and CDR2: SGHDN, FVKESK. This CDR3 has 13 residues. CDR3: CASSQGTGDEQYF. The CDR3 DNA is TGTGCCAGCAGCCAGGGGACAGGGGACGAGCAGTACTTC.

This rearrangement joins TRBV20-1 to TRBJ2-6; either TRBD1 or TRBD2 may supply D (5 bases each). With 4 bases removed from V and 3 bases from J, the gap between germline ends came to 10 bases. Per the germline V gene, CDR1 is DFQATT and CDR2 is SNEGSKA (reference sequence). The CDR3 spans 14 residues. CDR3 DNA: TGCAGTGCTATTCCAGGGAGTGGGGCCAACGTCCTGACTTTC. Translating it yields CSAIPGSGANVLTF.

The V call is TRBV7-9, the J call TRBJ1-1; D unclear. V dropped 4 bases and J dropped 6 bases, with 15 bases sitting between them. The CDR3 totals 14 residues. CDR1 and CDR2 from the germline V gene are SEHNR and FQNEAQ (reference sequence). The CDR3 protein is CASSSQGSDAEAFF. CDR3 DNA: TGTGCCAGCAGCTCCCAAGGGTCGGACGCTGAAGCTTTCTTT.

The chain couples TRBV5-6 to TRBJ2-6, with D tentatively TRBD1 (6 bases). Germline-derived CDR1 and CDR2 are SGHDT and YYEEEE. Trimming removed 1 base at V and 4 bases at J, with 21 bases between. This CDR3 spans 19 amino acids. The CDR3 sequence is CASSLNTGSWTAGANVLTF. CDR3 nucleotides: TGTGCCAGCAGCTTGAATACCGGGTCTTGGACAGCCGGGGCCAACGTCCTGACTTTC.

In this sample, this clonotype turned up a few times. The chain carries TRBV12-3 or TRBV12-4 and TRBJ2-4, with D uncertain. The CDR3 sequence is 13 residues long. Trimming removed 1 base at V and 9 bases at J, with 10 bases between. The CDR3 nucleotides are TGTGCCAGCAGTTTAGGCCGAGGAGCCATTCAGTACTTC. This sequence encodes CASSLGRGAIQYF.

The CDR3 DNA reads TGTGCCAGCAGCGAACAGGGAGGATCAAACTATGGCTACACCTTC. Protein: CASSEQGGSNYGYTF. This chain links TRBV7-2 with TRBJ1-2; tentative D call: TRBD1 (6 bases). Trimming removed 5 bases from V and 2 bases from J, with 15 bases in between. The V gene's germline CDR1 is SGHTA and CDR2 FQGNSA. CDR3 length: 15 amino acids.

This rearrangement joins TRBV12-2 to TRBJ1-2. TRBV12-2 constitutes a pseudogene. The CDR3 loop spans 14 amino acids. CDR3 nucleotide sequence: TGTGCAAGTCGTAGGTCTCCTATTAACTATGGCTACACCTTC. Translated, it gives CASRRSPINYGYTF.

This clonotype turned up a few times. The chain is built from TRBV14 and TRBJ1-2, with 7 bases fitting TRBD1. Germline CDR1 is SGHDN and CDR2 is FVKESK. Germline trimming cut 3 bases from V and 7 bases from J; bases unmatched to any gene: 8. The CDR3 is made up of 14 amino acids. CDR3 amino acids: CASSQARGSFGYTF. Here the CDR3 DNA reads TGTGCCAGCAGCCAGGCCAGGGGGTCGTTTGGCTACACCTTC.

To note about this clonotype: Because it lacks the conserved phenylalanine or tryptophan at the end, this CDR3 is likely a read error. The DNA is omitted, as the CDR3 cannot be located on it reliably, and the CDR3 follows TCRdb's listing. V and J are TRBV14 and TRBJ1-6. CDR1 and CDR2 from the germline V gene are SGHDN and FVKESK. The CDR3 is 12 amino acids long, termini counted. CDR3 in amino acids: CASSQGGFGYAL.

This clonotype was seen many times. The rearrangement uses TRBV5-6 and TRBJ1-2; 9 bases are a match to TRBD1. V lost 4 bases to trimming and J lost 7 bases; unmatched junction nucleotides: 8. Germline V gene lookup returns CDR1 SGHDT and CDR2 YYEEEE. The CDR3 has 14 residues. CDR3 DNA sequence: TGTGCCAGCAGCAGATACTACAGGGGGCCTGGCTACACCTTC. This gives the protein CASSRYYRGPGYTF.

The V call is TRBV14, the J call TRBJ1-2; D uncertain. This CDR3 region has 19 residues. The V and J ends lost 0 bases and 4 bases respectively, with 24 bases between them. Per the germline V gene, CDR1 is SGHDN and CDR2 is FVKESK. In DNA, the CDR3 is TGTGCCAGCAGCCAAGAAGGCCCTGACTGGCAGGCCGACTTCTATGGCTACACCTTC. This codes for CASSQEGPDWQADFYGYTF.

The chain employs TRBV6-6 and TRBJ1-3; D may be TRBD1 (6 bases). The germline V gene has CDR1 MNHNY and CDR2 SVGAGI (reference sequence). The V gene lost 0 bases and the J gene lost 4 bases, with 13 bases spanning the gap. The CDR3 has 16 amino acids. The CDR3 reads CASSYSTAGAGNTIYF. The DNA of the CDR3 is TGTGCCAGCAGTTACTCGACCGCAGGGGCAGGAAACACCATATATTTT.

The sample holds a few counts of this clonotype. This chain joins TRBV6-6 and TRBJ2-5, with D possibly matching TRBD1 (6 bases). Between the trimmed V and J ends, which lost 8 bases and 5 bases, there was a span of 12 bases. There are 12 residues in the CDR3. CDR1 and CDR2 (germline): MNHNY, SVGAGI (reference sequence). The CDR3 sequence: CASSAQGETQYF. Written as DNA, the CDR3 is TGTGCCAGCTCTGCCCAGGGGGAGACCCAGTACTTC.

V is TRBV7-9 and J is TRBJ1-2; D perhaps matches TRBD1 (5 bases). Germline V lookup: CDR1 SEHNR, CDR2 FQNEAQ (reference sequence). Deletions cut 1 base from V and 6 bases from J, with 12 bases between. The CDR3 totals 14 residues. CDR3 DNA: TGTGCCAGCAGCTTAGGTTCCGCCAGGGATGGCTACACCTTC. Its translation: CASSLGSARDGYTF.

The chain combines TRBV6-1 with TRBJ1-6, with D possibly matching TRBD1 (5 bases). Per the germline V gene, CDR1 is MNHNS and CDR2 is SASEGT. The germline V and J ends were trimmed by 1 base and 7 bases, with 20 bases remaining between them. The CDR3 is made up of 18 amino acids. CDR3 nucleotides: TGTGCCAGCAGTGAAGAGCTGTTTTCGACAGTGAGCAATTCACCCCTCCACTTT. The encoded protein is CASSEELFSTVSNSPLHF.

Only a few counts were recorded for this clonotype. The chain couples TRBV7-3 to TRBJ2-3; D ambiguous. This CDR3 comprises 16 residues. The germline CDR1 and CDR2 sequences are SGHTA and FQGTGA. Trimming took off 5 bases at V and 1 base at J, with 16 bases between the two ends. CDR3 in DNA: TGTGCCAGCAGCCTAGTAGGTGGGTTGGGCACAGATACGCAGTATTTT. Amino acids: CASSLVGGLGTDTQYF.

This clonotype has a count of ten or more. The chain joins TRBV18 to TRBJ1-4; perhaps TRBD1 as D (6 bases). CDR3 length: 18 amino acids. From germline, CDR1 is KGHSH and CDR2 LQKENI. Trimming removed 3 bases at V and 0 bases at J, with 17 bases between. The CDR3 nucleotides read TGTGCCAGCTCACCCTCGGTGGGGGGCGTCGCAACTAATGAAAAACTGTTTTTT. It specifies CASSPSVGGVATNEKLFF.

The gene calls are TRBV9 and TRBJ2-3; 8 bases match TRBD2. This CDR3 contains 17 residues. J was trimmed by 3 bases and V by 4 bases; bases with no gene match: 13. Germline CDR1 and CDR2: SGDLS and YYNGEE. The chain's CDR3 is CASSPSGTRGVTDTQYF. In nucleotides, the CDR3 is TGTGCCAGCAGCCCATCCGGGACTAGAGGAGTAACAGATACGCAGTATTTT.

This clonotype was observed a handful of times. The chain has TRBV20-1 and TRBJ1-2, with TRBD1 matching over 8 bases. Looked up from germline, CDR1 is DFQATT and CDR2 is SNEGSKA (reference sequence). The CDR3 has 12 amino acids. Unmatched junction bases numbered 2, after V lost 3 bases and J lost 5 bases. The CDR3 reads CSARQGAYGYTF. CDR3 nucleotides: TGCAGTGCTAGGCAGGGGGCTTATGGCTACACCTTC.

This clonotype was seen only a few times. The V gene is TRBV5-6, the J gene TRBJ1-2; no firm D call. Trimming removed 0 bases from V and 1 base from J, with 13 bases in between. Germline lookup yields CDR1 SGHDT and CDR2 YYEEEE. The CDR3 consists of 16 residues. CDR3 amino acids: CASSLGRKTVNYGYTF. The DNA of the CDR3 is TGTGCCAGCAGCTTGGGGCGTAAGACTGTTAACTATGGCTACACCTTC.